This TCR beta chain was sequenced during a study of human T cells and chemical hapten exposure. Broader study findings: The study found that DPC sensitization did not change TCRs above 1 in 1000 frequency. As patch test score rose, PT1 expanded TCR counts tended to rise as well.

The time point here: patch test 3, about 24 weeks after DPC sensitization. The treatment was: therapeutic diphenylcyclopropenone sensitization with weekly scalp DPC. Each patch-test visit's blood sample preceded patch application. Trimming removed 6 bases from V and 5 bases from J; junction bases left unmatched: 9. The CDR3 extends over 14 amino acids. Germline assignment: CDR1 SNHLY and CDR2 FYNNEI. A remark on this clonotype: As yet, its antigen is unknown.

Each cDNA molecule in the library carried unique molecular identifiers. MiXCR was run by TCRdb on the RACE reads, yielding one entry per CDR3 protein. The table has about 120,000 distinct CDR3 sequences, 11% seen once; the top ten hold approximately 2.5%. The sample was whole blood, taken in connection with sensitization to the hapten diphenylcyclopropenone (DPC). The clonotype originates from a woman in her 50s with alopecia areata. Some clones in this sample may be carry-over from other donors' samples. The chain combines TRBV2 with TRBJ2-5; 7 positions match TRBD1. Here the CDR3 reads CASSRDRGWETQYF. The CDR3 DNA follows: TGTGCCAGCAGCCGGGACAGAGGATGGGAGACCCAGTACTTC. Full variable domain (missing parts from reference TRBV2 and TRBJ2-5): EPEVTQTPSHQVTQMGQEVILRCVPISNHLYFYWYRQILGQKVEFLVSFYNNEISEKSEIFDDQFSVERPDGSNFTLKIRSTKLEDSAMYFCASSRDRGWETQYFGPGTRLLVL.